A single TCR beta chain is shown here with its context. At the DNA level, this CDR3 is encoded by other sequences in the same sample as well. V was clipped by 3 bases and J by 2 bases; unmatched bases: 5. CDR1 and CDR2 from the germline V gene are LNHDA and SQIVND (reference sequence). The CDR3 is 15 residues long. This sample is part of a study of shared clonotypes between healthy human individuals. The assay was immunoSEQ multiplex PCR, and TCRdb's table has in-frame clones only and misses some. Found here are approximately 740,000 clones, around 72% of them singletons; the top ten hold 1.5% to 2%. The source material was memory CD4+ T cells sorted from blood. Subset indicated: CD45RA-negative fraction. The clonotype originates from a woman younger than 45 in good health. This rearrangement joins TRBV19 to TRBJ2-3, with 7 bases identical to TRBD1. The CDR3 loop reads CASSIGTGATDTQYF. For the CDR3, the DNA is TGTGCCAGTAGTATCGGAACAGGGGCCACAGATACGCAGTATTTT.